Sequencing of this TCR beta chain was carried out in a study of blood T cell dynamics during melanoma immunotherapy. Across the study: Patients with metastatic melanoma got pembrolizumab or nivolumab-ipilimumab as first-line care.

Comment on this clone: Its matching antigen is unknown.

V shed 0 bases, J shed 2 bases, and the junction held 9 bases outside the gene matches. Germline V gene sequence: CDR1 MGHRA, CDR2 YSYEKL. The CDR3 consists of 18 residues. As to time point: week 3, after first cycle of checkpoint inhibitor. Overall study findings and caveats: Whether repertoire-driving clones were melanoma-specific could not be determined.

Clones were sequenced by immunoSEQ multiplex PCR, and TCRdb holds only the in-frame ones, with some missing. The repertoire holds some 10,000 clones, with more than 75% as singletons. The receptor was isolated from a human donor with melanoma. The sample here was blood, taken from a patient treated with checkpoint blockade. This rearrangement joins TRBV4-1 to TRBJ2-1, with 8 nucleotides matching TRBD2. Written as DNA, the CDR3 is TGCGCCAGCAGCCAAGATCCTCAGCGGGGGACCCCCTACAATGAGCAGTTCTTC. It codes for CASSQDPQRGTPYNEQFF.